Listed below are T cell receptor beta chains from one sample, sequenced in a study of T cell changes during pregnancy in multiple sclerosis. Libraries were prepared by immunoSEQ multiplex PCR; TCRdb keeps only in-frame clonotypes and omits some of them. The table has approximately 9,300 clones, 83% seen once. The input for sequencing was CD8+ T cells from peripheral blood mononuclear cells, taken in the third trimester of pregnancy. The receptors stem from a female donor in good health, enrolled as a control in a pregnancy study. Both conserved end residues are trimmed from each CDR3.

j_call	v_call	cdr3_aa
TRBJ2-1	TRBV27	ASSYIMTSRSNEQF
TRBJ2-1	TRBV7-9	ASSSPRSGGSSYNEQF
TRBJ1-2	TRBV4-1	ASIGTGRYGYT
TRBJ2-7	TRBV5-1	ASSPGLALNYEQY
TRBJ2-7	TRBV5-1	ASGRGGSHEQY
TRBJ2-7	TRBV27	ASSFSRQGREQY
TRBJ1-5	TRBV12-5	ASALGGLQPQH
TRBJ1-1	TRBV7-6	ASSATGQGRPEAF
TRBJ2-1	TRBV27	ASSSRTSGANEQF
TRBJ2-7	TRBV6-6	ASSYRAGVMNEQY
TRBJ1-1	TRBV28	ASSFRQGEREAF
TRBJ2-7	TRBV9	ASSVASGNYEQY
TRBJ2-1	TRBV5-6	ASSLEEGYNEQF
TRBJ2-7	TRBV13	ASSPGQGYYEQY
NA	TRBV6-5	ASSVTDRSYEQY
TRBJ2-7	TRBV27	ASSRARAYEQY
TRBJ1-2	TRBV13	ASSLVLEGSLNYGYT
TRBJ2-4	TRBV11-2	ASSLPTDNLNIQY
TRBJ1-1	TRBV4-3	ASSQDTRNTEAF
TRBJ2-7	TRBV18	ASSPGRGLYEQY